This T cell receptor (beta chain) derives from a study of T cell responses to AZD1222 COVID-19 vaccine. Study-wide background: Doses given second, at about 4 or about 12 weeks, were pooled.

The germline V gene encodes CDR1 SGDLS and CDR2 YYNGEE. This CDR3 has 15 residues. V trimming: 3 bases; J trimming: 6 bases; junction bases outside the gene matches: 11. This clone was seen more than once but under ten times. Its matching antigen is unknown. Overall study findings and caveats: The donors showed a predominance of white British ancestry and of females, with possible underestimation of clonal diversity.

TCRdb keeps only in-frame clones here, not all; method: immunoSEQ multiplex PCR. Here the sample spans roughly 130,000 clones, 85% to 90% being singletons. This clonotype was obtained from an adult in good health. The gene calls are TRBV9 and TRBJ2-7; the match to TRBD1 covers 8 bases. Material: peripheral blood, obtained on day 0 of AZD1222 vaccination. CDR3 in DNA: TGTGCCAGCAGCGCCGGGGCGACCAGGGGGCTCGAGCAGTACTTC. This codes for CASSAGATRGLEQYF.